A selection of T cell receptor beta chains follows, all from one sample in a study of cytomegalovirus exposure and HLA in healthy donors. The method was immunoSEQ multiplex PCR; TCRdb's version includes in-frame clones alone and lacks a portion of them. Of some 100,000 clones in the sample, over 75% were seen once. Source material: PBMCs. The receptors stem from a middle-aged man in good health and CMV-seropositive. CDR3s include the opening cysteine and the closing phenylalanine or tryptophan. The D gene is left open where the match is weak. Clone size is shown for a subset of rows, as once, few, many or a class of expanded clone.

TRBV23-1,NA,16,TRBJ2-1,NA,TGCGCCAGCAGTCCCCGCGGCGGTAGCTCCTACAATGAGCAGTTCTTC,CASSPRGGSSYNEQFF
TRBV29-1,NA,13,TRBJ2-7,NA,TGCAGCGCCCGGGGCCAGGTCGGGGGAGAGCAGTACTTC,CSARGQVGGEQYF
TRBV4-1,NA,17,TRBJ1-1,few,TGCGCCAGCTCCCTAAAGAGGGCGGGGGCCCTGGTCACTGAAGCTTTCTTT,CASSLKRAGALVTEAFF
TRBV7-9,NA,13,TRBJ1-1,NA,TGTTCCAGCAGCTTAAGCCAGAACACTGAAGCTTTCTTT,CSSSLSQNTEAFF
TRBV27,NA,15,TRBJ2-1,NA,TGTGCCAGCAGTACGGACACGAGCTCCTACAATGAGCAGTTCTTC,CASSTDTSSYNEQFF
TRBV10-3,NA,13,TRBJ1-1,NA,TGTGCCATCAGTGAGGGTAGGGGGACTGAAGCTTTCTTT,CAISEGRGTEAFF
TRBV9,NA,15,TRBJ2-3,once,TGTGCCAGCGCTCGCTGGTCGACTAGCACAGATACGCAGTATTTT,CASARWSTSTDTQYF
TRBV5-1,NA,13,TRBJ2-7,NA,TGCGCCAGCAACCAGAAGACAGCATACGAGCAGTACTTC,CASNQKTAYEQYF
TRBV11-2,NA,18,TRBJ2-6,NA,TGTGCCAGCACCCAAAGCAGGGGAACCGTCTCTGGGGCCAACGGCCTGACTTTC,CASTQSRGTVSGANGLTF
TRBV5-1,NA,12,TRBJ2-3,NA,TGCGCCAGCAAGACAGATCCAGATACGCAGTATTTT,CASKTDPDTQYF
TRBV5-5,TRBD2,19,TRBJ2-2,once,TGTGCCAGCAGCTCGGGACTAGCGGGGGGATTACCTAACACCGGGGAGCTGTTTTTT,CASSSGLAGGLPNTGELFF
TRBV28,NA,12,TRBJ2-7,NA,TGTGCCAGCATGGGACTCTCCTACGAGCAGTACTTC,CASMGLSYEQYF
TRBV11-3,TRBD1,14,TRBJ2-7,NA,TGTGCCAGCAGCCCCCGACAGGGTTCCTACGAGCAGTACTTC,CASSPRQGSYEQYF
TRBV11-1,NA,14,TRBJ1-6,NA,TGTGCCAGCAGCCACGAAGGGGCTAATTCACCCCTCCACTTT,CASSHEGANSPLHF
TRBV19,TRBD1,15,TRBJ1-1,NA,TGTGCCAGTAGTAGGCTAACAGGGGTGAACACTGAAGCTTTCTTT,CASSRLTGVNTEAFF
TRBV13,NA,12,TRBJ1-5,NA,TGTGCCAGCAGCCGCGGGGGTCAGCCCCAGCATTTT,CASSRGGQPQHF
TRBV4-1,TRBD1,16,TRBJ2-5,NA,TGCGCCAGCAGCCAACAAATGGGACAGGGACAAGAGACCCAGTACTTC,CASSQQMGQGQETQYF
TRBV5-4,TRBD1,17,TRBJ2-6,NA,TGTGCCAGCAGCTTGCAGGGGGCGCATGGTGGGGCCAACGTCCTGACTTTC,CASSLQGAHGGANVLTF
TRBV5-5,TRBD1,17,TRBJ2-7,NA,TGTGCCAGCAGCTTGTTATTCCCGGGACAGGGGACCTACGAGCAGTACTTC,CASSLLFPGQGTYEQYF
TRBV6-5,NA,12,TRBJ1-5,NA,TGTGCCAGCAGCGCGATAAATCAGCCCCAGCATTTT,CASSAINQPQHF
TRBV7-8,NA,12,TRBJ2-7,NA,TGTGCCAGCAGCCAAGCCCGGTCCGAGCAGTACTTC,CASSQARSEQYF
TRBV7-9,NA,18,TRBJ1-1,NA,TGTGCCAGCAGTTCGCGGGGCAGGGATAAAATTATGAACACTGAAGCTTTCTTT,CASSSRGRDKIMNTEAFF
TRBV5-1,TRBD1,15,TRBJ1-1,NA,TGCGCCAGTCCGATTCACAGGGGGCTAAACACTGAAGCTTTCTTT,CASPIHRGLNTEAFF
TRBV4-3,NA,15,TRBJ1-6,NA,TGCGCCAGCAGCCAAGAAGGCAGGGATCGGTCACCCCTCCACTTT,CASSQEGRDRSPLHF
TRBV28,TRBD2,16,TRBJ2-7,NA,TGTGCCAGCAGTTCCCGAGCGGGGCTAATCTCCTACGAGCAGTACTTC,CASSSRAGLISYEQYF
TRBV6-5,NA,12,TRBJ1-2,NA,TGTGCCAGCAGTTATCGGGGGGGCGGCTACACCTTC,CASSYRGGGYTF
TRBV5-1,NA,15,TRBJ1-6,NA,TGCGCCAGCAGCTTGTCAGGGGCCCTGGGCTCACCCCTCCACTTT,CASSLSGALGSPLHF
TRBV5-5,TRBD1,14,TRBJ2-7,NA,TGTGCCAGCAGCTTGGGGGGTACGCGGGACAGGCTACACTTC,CASSLGGTRDRLHF
TRBV4-3,TRBD2,20,TRBJ2-3,NA,TGCGCCAGCAGCCAAGCCGTCCCCACGGGGCTAGCGGGGAGCACAGATACGCAGTATTTT,CASSQAVPTGLAGSTDTQYF
TRBV18,TRBD2,14,TRBJ2-1,few,TGTGCCAGCTCACCTGCGGGGGCCTACAATGAGCAGTTCTTC,CASSPAGAYNEQFF
TRBV4-3,NA,16,TRBJ1-3,NA,TGCGCCAGCAGCCTCAGACTTGTTAGCTCTGGAAACACCATATATTTT,CASSLRLVSSGNTIYF
TRBV7-2,TRBD2,16,TRBJ2-1,NA,TGTGCCAGCAGCTTAGGCTTGGTGGCGGGGGGGGATGAGCAGTTCTTC,CASSLGLVAGGDEQFF
TRBV6-5,NA,13,TRBJ2-5,NA,TGTGCCAGCAGCTCAGAGGTCGAATGGGCCCAGTACTTC,CASSSEVEWAQYF
TRBV10-3,NA,16,TRBJ2-6,once,TGTGCCATCAGCGGTACAGGGCCCTCTGGGGCCAACGGCCTGACTTTC,CAISGTGPSGANGLTF
TRBV10-3,TRBD1,15,TRBJ2-7,NA,TGTGCCATCAGTGTTTCTACAGGGGACTCCTACGAGCAGTACTTC,CAISVSTGDSYEQYF
TRBV5-1,TRBD1,13,TRBJ2-1,NA,TGCGCCAGCAGCTTGGACAGGGGCAATGAGCAGTTCTTC,CASSLDRGNEQFF
TRBV7-2,NA,14,TRBJ2-7,NA,TGTGCCAGCAGCTCAGCAGTTACAGACACCGAGCAGTACTTC,CASSSAVTDTEQYF